The 20 T cell receptor beta chains reported below all come from one sample, sequenced in a study of molecular identifiers for immune sequencing clone quantification. MiXCR, run by TCRdb on the PCR reads, gives a single entry per CDR3 protein. Of over 600,000 distinct CDR3 sequences listed, around 20% are singletons. Sequencing was done on a sample of naive CD8+ T cells from blood, with Jurkat cell RNA spiked in. Subset indicated: FACS-sorted CD8+CD4-CCR7+CD45RA+ naive T cells. All receptors derive from a human donor in good health. Some libraries in this study had Jurkat cell RNA spiked in.

Comment on this clonotype: A much larger clone differs from this one at a single base, so this may be a read error. The DNA of the CDR3 is TGTGCCAGCGGCATAGGGACTAGCGGAACCTACGAGCAGTACTTC. This encodes CASGIGTSGTYEQYF. The genes are TRBV7-9 and TRBJ2-7, with 11 nucleotides matching TRBD2. The trim removed 8 bases at V and 2 bases at J, leaving 8 bases unmatched. Germline CDR1 SEHNR, CDR2 FQNEAQ (reference sequence). The CDR3 runs 15 residues.

The gene calls are TRBV30 and TRBJ1-1, with D hard to call. V lost 5 bases to trimming and J lost 1 base, with 11 bases between them. The CDR3 sequence is 13 residues long. The V gene's germline CDR1 is GTSNPN and CDR2 SVGIG (reference sequence). The CDR3 is CAWLWAPNTEAFF. The CDR3 DNA follows: TGTGCCTGGCTCTGGGCTCCGAACACTGAAGCTTTCTTT.

The sample holds many counts of this clonotype. The rearrangement uses TRBV12-3 or TRBV12-4 and TRBJ1-2, with D perhaps TRBD1 (6 bases). Trimming left V 5 bases short and J 4 bases short, with 8 bases between. The CDR3 length is 12 residues. The CDR3 DNA reads as TGTGCCAGCAGTCCAGGGGTCTATGGCTACACCTTC. It encodes CASSPGVYGYTF.

About this clonotype itself: A much larger clone sits a single nucleotide away, making a read error possible. This chain links TRBV9 with TRBJ2-5; maybe TRBD2 (5 bases). Germline-derived CDR1 and CDR2 are SGDLS and YYNGEE. CDR3 size: 15 residues. CDR3 nucleotides: TGTGCCTGCAGCGTAGGTCGGGGAAAACAAGAGACCCAGTACTTC. It encodes CACSVGRGKQETQYF.

The table lists this clonotype with many counts. This chain joins TRBV2 and TRBJ1-5, with 7 bases aligning to TRBD1. J lost 0 bases, V lost 5 bases, and 7 bases had no gene match. CDR1 is SNHLY and CDR2 is FYNNEI in the germline V gene. The CDR3 is 16 amino acids. CDR3 protein: CASSPGQSTSNQPQHF. The CDR3 region has the DNA TGTGCCAGCAGTCCGGGACAGAGTACTAGCAATCAGCCCCAGCATTTT.

This clonotype was picked up many times. V is TRBV7-6 and J is TRBJ2-3; 11 positions match TRBD2. The CDR3 has 16 amino acids. With V trimmed by 3 bases and J by 0 bases, 2 bases remained unmatched. The germline CDR1 and CDR2 sequences are SGHVS and FNYEAQ. The chain's CDR3 is CASSFGTSGSTDTQYF. The CDR3 nucleotides read TGTGCCAGCAGCTTCGGGACTAGCGGAAGCACAGATACGCAGTATTTT.

This clonotype was counted only a few times. The chain is built from TRBV24-1 and TRBJ2-1, with 7 bases fitting TRBD2. CDR1 and CDR2 from the germline V gene are KGHDR and SFDVKD. V shed 2 bases and J 0 bases; nucleotides not matched to a gene: 15. This CDR3 has 20 residues. Here the CDR3 DNA reads TGTGCCACCAGTGATTCGGGGCTAGCGGCCACCCCGAGCTCCTACAATGAGCAGTTCTTC. Amino acids: CATSDSGLAATPSSYNEQFF.

This clonotype was seen once. One end of the junction varies from germline; a read error may be responsible. The J gene is TRBJ2-2, the V gene TRBV2; maybe TRBD1 (7 bases). The CDR3 covers 15 residues. Germline V gene data show CDR1 as SNHLY and CDR2 as FYNNEI. The CDR3 loop reads CASRDTGAGTGGLFF. The CDR3 DNA reads as TGTGCCAGCAGAGATACAGGGGCGGGCACCGGGGGGCTGTTTTTT.

In this sample, this clonotype turned up a few times. V and J are TRBV4-1 and TRBJ1-2; 9 bases line up with TRBD1. The germline V gene has CDR1 MGHRA and CDR2 YSYEKL. The CDR3 runs 15 residues. J was trimmed by 7 bases and V by 0 bases; bases with no gene match: 6. CDR3 sequence: CASSQEGQGYAGYTF. The CDR3 DNA sequence: TGCGCCAGCAGCCAAGAGGGACAGGGCTATGCTGGCTACACCTTC.

This clonotype was counted ten times or more. Here the CDR3 reads CASRGYEQFF. The CDR3 DNA reads TGTGCCAGCAGAGGCTATGAGCAGTTCTTC. J is TRBJ2-1 and V is TRBV12-3 or TRBV12-4; D call uncertain. V was shortened by 6 bases and J by 8 bases, with 5 bases between the two germline ends. The CDR3 has 10 residues.

At least ten counts were recorded for this clonotype. The chain combines TRBV7-8 with TRBJ2-1; D unresolved. The CDR3 is 16 residues long. Trimming took off 6 bases at V and 6 bases at J, with 21 bases between the two ends. Germline CDR1 reads SGHVS; CDR2 reads FQNEAQ. The CDR3 region is CASSLTLPGRFNEQFF. The CDR3 coding sequence is TGTGCCAGCAGTTTGACCCTTCCTGGACGGTTCAATGAGCAGTTCTTC.

This clonotype was recorded many times. This sequence joins TRBV7-2 and TRBJ2-1, with 7 bases matching TRBD1. The CDR3 length is 17 residues. Germline V gives CDR1 SGHTA, CDR2 FQGNSA. V trimming: 3 bases; J trimming: 0 bases; junction bases outside the gene matches: 8. The CDR3 is CASSFALQGSSYNEQFF. In nucleotides, the CDR3 is TGTGCCAGCAGCTTCGCCCTACAGGGGAGCTCCTACAATGAGCAGTTCTTC. Using reference TRBV7-2 and TRBJ2-1 for the parts outside the CDR3, the full variable domain is GAGVSQSPSNKVTEKGKDVELRCDPISGHTALYWYRQSLGQGLEFLIYFQGNSAPDKSGLPSDRFSAERTGGSVSTLTIQRTQQEDSAVYLCASSFALQGSSYNEQFFGPGTRLTVL.

This clonotype has at least ten counts. V usage is TRBV6-2 or TRBV6-3 and J usage is TRBJ2-7; no definite D call. V shed 2 bases and J shed 0 bases, with 8 bases lying between them. From germline, CDR1 is MNHEY and CDR2 SVGEGT. The CDR3 is 14 amino acids. This chain's CDR3 is CASSYGSISYEQYF. The DNA of the CDR3 is TGTGCCAGCAGTTACGGGTCCATCTCCTACGAGCAGTACTTC.

The rearrangement links TRBV20-1 to TRBJ2-7, with D maybe TRBD2 (5 bases). V dropped 6 bases and J dropped 0 bases, with 12 bases sitting between them. The CDR3 sequence is 13 residues long. Per the germline V gene, CDR1 is DFQATT and CDR2 is SNEGSKA (reference sequence). CDR3 in DNA: TGCAGTGCACCACAGCGGAGCTCCTACGAGCAGTACTTC. It is translated as CSAPQRSSYEQYF.

This clonotype showed up just a few times. One junction end does not reproduce the germline sequence, and a read error may be involved. The chain couples TRBV7-6 to TRBJ2-7; D is unresolved. The CDR3 is 13 residues long. From germline, CDR1 is SGHVS and CDR2 FNYEAQ. CDR3 residues: CASSLASAYEQCF. CDR3 bases: TGTGCCAGCAGCTTAGCTTCTGCCTACGAGCAGTGCTTC.

This clonotype was seen many times. The chain uses TRBV28 and TRBJ2-7, with D perhaps assigned TRBD1 or TRBD2 (6 bases each). CDR3 length: 16 residues. Germline loops: CDR1 MDHEN, CDR2 SYDVKM. Trimming removed 3 bases from V and 1 base from J, with 16 bases in between. In DNA, the CDR3 is TGTGCCAGCAGTTTCCGTCCGGACAGCGGGTCCTACGAGCAGTACTTC. Translating it yields CASSFRPDSGSYEQYF.

Note on this clonotype: One base away lies a much larger clone, so this may be a sequencing read error. The rearrangement uses TRBV19 and TRBJ2-7; no reliable D call. The CDR3 runs to 16 residues. The germline V gene encodes CDR1 LNHDA and CDR2 SQIVND (reference sequence). CDR3 sequence (DNA): TGTGCCAGTAGTATAGATCCCACGCCAGACACCTACGAGCAGCACTTC. Amino acid sequence: CASSIDPTPDTYEQHF.

V gene TRBV4-3 combines with J gene TRBJ2-1, with D perhaps TRBD1 or TRBD2 (5 bases each). CDR1 and CDR2 (germline): LGHNA, YSLEER. V was shortened by 0 bases and J by 7 bases, with 16 bases between the two germline ends. The CDR3 has 16 amino acids. This CDR3 reads CASSQEWTHRGNEQFF. The CDR3 coding sequence is TGCGCCAGCAGCCAAGAGTGGACACACCGGGGAAATGAGCAGTTCTTC.

V usage is TRBV27 and J usage is TRBJ2-7; D is undetermined. Trimming stripped 3 bases from V and 6 bases from J, with 12 bases between. In germline, CDR1 is MNHEY, CDR2 SMNVEV (reference sequence). This CDR3 has 13 amino acids. The CDR3 loop is CASSFSTPVEQYF. Written as DNA, the CDR3 is TGTGCCAGCAGTTTCTCGACCCCAGTCGAGCAGTACTTC.

This clonotype was recorded a few times. This chain uses TRBV27 with TRBJ1-6; D remains ambiguous. Germline V lookup: CDR1 MNHEY, CDR2 SMNVEV (reference sequence). V was shortened by 8 bases and J by 6 bases, with 20 bases between the two germline ends. The CDR3 length is 16 residues. Here the CDR3 reads CASAMRAPTANSPLHF. The CDR3 DNA sequence: TGTGCCAGCGCGATGAGAGCTCCTACAGCTAATTCACCCCTCCACTTT.